These T cell receptor beta chains were read from a single sample in a study of blood T cells in healthy people across ages. MiXCR, run by TCRdb on the 5' RACE reads, gives a single entry per CDR3 protein. The profile shows 1.5 million to 2 million distinct CDR3 sequences, roughly 50% of them singletons. The specimen sequenced was blood. Source of these receptors: a middle-aged woman in good health. CDR3s include the opening cysteine and the closing phenylalanine or tryptophan. Each record gives: CDR3 length, clone size, V gene, D gene, J gene, CDR3 DNA, CDR3 protein. The D gene is left open where the match is weak. The size field is filled for only some rows; it gives once, few, many or a size class.

>14|-|TRBV7-2|-|TRBJ1-1
TGTGCCAGCAGCTTATGGGGGATAGACAGGGAAGCTTTCTTT
CASSLWGIDREAFF
>13|-|TRBV12-3/TRBV12-4|-|TRBJ1-1
TGTGCCAGCAGTTTCTACCGGAACACTGAAGCTTTCTTT
CASSFYRNTEAFF
>15|-|TRBV7-3|-|TRBJ1-4
TGTGCCAGCAGCGCCCCGAGTCCAACTAATGAAAAACTGTTTTTT
CASSAPSPTNEKLFF
>14|-|TRBV4-1|-|TRBJ1-1
TGCGCCAGCAGCGTTGTGGAGGGGAACACTGAAGCTTTCTTT
CASSVVEGNTEAFF
>14|-|TRBV11-1|-|TRBJ2-2
TGTGCCAGCAGCCTGAGGCCGGGCGCCGGGGAGCTGTTTTTT
CASSLRPGAGELFF
>15|-|TRBV5-1|-|TRBJ2-1
TGCGCCAGCAGCTTGGAGGTAGGGAATCGGGATGAGCAGTTCTTC
CASSLEVGNRDEQFF
>15|few|TRBV7-2|-|TRBJ2-5
TGTGCCGGCAGCTTAGGCCAGGGGGGGCAAGAGACCCAGTACTTC
CAGSLGQGGQETQYF
>12|-|TRBV5-1|TRBD1|TRBJ1-2
TGCGCCAGCTTCGACAGGGTGGCTGGCTACACCTTC
CASFDRVAGYTF
>16|few|TRBV7-2|TRBD2|TRBJ2-3
TGTGCCAGCAGCTTAGATGCGGGGGGGCCGTCAGATACGCAGTATTTT
CASSLDAGGPSDTQYF
>13|-|TRBV29-1|-|TRBJ1-1
TGCAGCGTTCGGGACTTGGTGAGCGCTGAAGCTTTCTTT
CSVRDLVSAEAFF
>12|-|TRBV28|-|TRBJ1-2
TGTGCCAGCGTCGGTGGGGGTCATGGCTACACCTTC
CASVGGGHGYTF
>12|-|TRBV29-1|-|TRBJ1-2
TGCAGCGTCCATATTTCGACGAGGGGCTACACCTTC
CSVHISTRGYTF
>14|once|TRBV7-8|TRBD1|TRBJ2-3
TGTGCCAGCAGCCGGGACAGGACCACAGGTACGCAGTATTTT
CASSRDRTTGTQYF
>14|-|TRBV11-2|-|TRBJ1-2
TGTGCCAGCAGCTTAGGACAGAACGCAGGGGGCTACACCTTC
CASSLGQNAGGYTF
>15|few|TRBV15|TRBD1|TRBJ1-1
TGTGCCACCAGCAGAGATCTGGAGGGGGCGGGAGGAGCTTTCTTT
CATSRDLEGAGGAFF
>15|once|TRBV3-1|-|TRBJ1-1
TGTGCCAGCAGCCAAGGACCCCTCGGAGACACTGAAGCTTTCTTT
CASSQGPLGDTEAFF
>17|-|TRBV3-1|-|TRBJ1-1
TGTGCCAGCAGCCAAGGGTTAGGGCGTCTGGGGAAGACTGAAGCTTTCTTT
CASSQGLGRLGKTEAFF
>11|many|TRBV29-1|-|TRBJ2-3
TGCAGCGCTGGACCGGAAGATACGCAGTATTTT
CSAGPEDTQYF
>17|-|TRBV5-1|TRBD2|TRBJ2-3
TGCGCCAGCAGCTTGGATGTTGGTGGGGGGGTATTGGATACGCAGTATTTT
CASSLDVGGGVLDTQYF
>15|-|TRBV7-2|-|TRBJ2-5
TGTGCCAGCAGCTTTGATCATGAATACCAAGAGACCCAGTACTTC
CASSFDHEYQETQYF
>15|-|TRBV12-3/TRBV12-4|-|TRBJ2-3
TGTGCCAGCGGTTTAGTTGCTAGCGGCACAGATACGCAGTATTTT
CASGLVASGTDTQYF
>15|-|TRBV3-1|-|TRBJ2-4
TGTGCCAGCAACCATCAGATTATAGCCAAAAACATTCAGTACTTC
CASNHQIIAKNIQYF
>13|-|TRBV3-1|-|TRBJ2-3
TGTGCCAGCATTGCGGGACATGGGGATACGCAGTATTTT
CASIAGHGDTQYF
>15|few|TRBV4-3|-|TRBJ2-7
TGCGCCAGCAGCTTGGGCCGGCAGGGATTCCACGAGCAGTACTTC
CASSLGRQGFHEQYF
>15|few|TRBV6-5|TRBD2|TRBJ2-5
TGTGCCAGCAGTAAACTAGCGGGGGGGCAAGAGACCCAGTACTTC
CASSKLAGGQETQYF
>16|-|TRBV28|-|TRBJ2-3
TGTGCCAGCAGTGGTGTGTTCGGGTTGAGGACAGATACGCAGTATTTT
CASSGVFGLRTDTQYF
>16|-|TRBV29-1|TRBD2|TRBJ2-5
TGCAGCGTCCCGGGACTAGCGGGGGAAGCGGTAGAGACCCAGTACTTC
CSVPGLAGEAVETQYF
>15|-|TRBV4-3|-|TRBJ2-3
TGCGCCAGCAGCCTAACTCATACGGGCACAGATACGCAGTATTTT
CASSLTHTGTDTQYF
>13|few|TRBV24-1|-|TRBJ2-3
TGTGCCACCAGGGATAAGGTGTGGGATACGCAGTATTTT
CATRDKVWDTQYF
>13|few|TRBV6-5|-|TRBJ1-2
TGTGCCAGCCGGGACCCACCTAACTATGGCTACACCTTC
CASRDPPNYGYTF
>14|-|TRBV2|-|TRBJ2-3
TGTGCCAGCAGTGAAGACACCCGCGGAGATACGCAGTATTTT
CASSEDTRGDTQYF
>13|few|TRBV4-2|-|TRBJ1-2
TGTGCCAGCAGCCAACTTGCTCAACGTGGCTACACCTTC
CASSQLAQRGYTF
>16|-|TRBV4-1|TRBD1|TRBJ1-2
TGCGCCAGCAGCCAATCAGGGGGCGTCCCTAACTATGGCTACACCTTC
CASSQSGGVPNYGYTF
>12|-|TRBV6-6|-|TRBJ2-1
TGTGCCGGCAGTTACAGGTTGGGCGAGCAGTTCTTC
CAGSYRLGEQFF
>17|-|TRBV6-2/TRBV6-3|TRBD1|TRBJ1-1
TGTGCCAGCAGTTCCTACGGGACAGGAACGATGAACACTGAAGCTTTCTTT
CASSSYGTGTMNTEAFF
>16|-|TRBV7-2|-|TRBJ2-1
TGTGCCAGCAGCAACCGACAGTTCTTTATAGACAATGAGCAGTTCTTC
CASSNRQFFIDNEQFF
>18|few|TRBV5-1|TRBD1|TRBJ2-6
TGCGCCAGCAGCGACCGGACAGGGCCAAGCTCTGGGGCCAACGTCCTGACTTTC
CASSDRTGPSSGANVLTF